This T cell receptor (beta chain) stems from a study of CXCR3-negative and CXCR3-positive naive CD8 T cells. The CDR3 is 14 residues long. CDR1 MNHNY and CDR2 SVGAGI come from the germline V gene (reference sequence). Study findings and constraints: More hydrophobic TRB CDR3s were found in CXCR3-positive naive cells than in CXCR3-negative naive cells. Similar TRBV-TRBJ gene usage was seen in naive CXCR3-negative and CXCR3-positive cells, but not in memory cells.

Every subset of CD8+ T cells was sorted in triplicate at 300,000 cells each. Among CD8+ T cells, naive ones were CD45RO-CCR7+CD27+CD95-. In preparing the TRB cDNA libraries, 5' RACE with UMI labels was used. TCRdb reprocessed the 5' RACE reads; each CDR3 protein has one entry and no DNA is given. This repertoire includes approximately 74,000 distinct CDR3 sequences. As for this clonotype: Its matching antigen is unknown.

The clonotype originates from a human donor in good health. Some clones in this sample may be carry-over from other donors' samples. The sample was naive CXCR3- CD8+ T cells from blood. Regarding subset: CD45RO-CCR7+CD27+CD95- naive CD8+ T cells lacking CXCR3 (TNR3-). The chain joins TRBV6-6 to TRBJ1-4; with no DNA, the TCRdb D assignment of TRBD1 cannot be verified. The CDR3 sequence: CASRLTGGSEKLFF.